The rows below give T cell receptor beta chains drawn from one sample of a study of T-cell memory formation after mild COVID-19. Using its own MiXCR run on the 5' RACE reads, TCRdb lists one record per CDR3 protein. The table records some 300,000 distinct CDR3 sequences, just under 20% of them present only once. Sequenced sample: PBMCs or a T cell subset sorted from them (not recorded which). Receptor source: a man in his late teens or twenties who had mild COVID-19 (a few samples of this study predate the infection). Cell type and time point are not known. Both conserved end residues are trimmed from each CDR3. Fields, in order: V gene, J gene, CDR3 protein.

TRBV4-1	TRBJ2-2	ASSRTNTGELF
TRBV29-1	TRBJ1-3	SVAQGASSGNTIY
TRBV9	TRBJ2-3	ASSVPGASTDTQY
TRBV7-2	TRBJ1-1	ASSLVWDTEAF
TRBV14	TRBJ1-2	ASSQDGRSYGYT
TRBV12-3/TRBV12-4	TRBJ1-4	ASKYRRQEKLF
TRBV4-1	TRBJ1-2	ASSQDAGNYGYT
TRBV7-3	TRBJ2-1	ASSFPGLGYNEQF
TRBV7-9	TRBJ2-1	ASSGSLYRYNEQF
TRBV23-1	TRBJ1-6	ASSQFLPDKNSPLH
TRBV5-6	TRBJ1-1	ASSFSHDGRVNTEAF
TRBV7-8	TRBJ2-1	ASSLVRLAGFYNEQF
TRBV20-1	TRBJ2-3	SARGLADTQY
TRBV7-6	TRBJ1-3	ASSLRTEVSGNTIY
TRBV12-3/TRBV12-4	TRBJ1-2	ASSLTTGQFYGYT
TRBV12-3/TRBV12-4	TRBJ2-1	ASSRTSGVNEQF
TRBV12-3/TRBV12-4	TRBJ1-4	ASSPGLGEKLF
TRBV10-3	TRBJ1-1	AIRGQGDTEAF
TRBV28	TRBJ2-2	ASSLSGTVTGELF
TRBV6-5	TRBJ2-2	ANEDRANTGELF
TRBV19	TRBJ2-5	ASRRLAGEEYQETQY